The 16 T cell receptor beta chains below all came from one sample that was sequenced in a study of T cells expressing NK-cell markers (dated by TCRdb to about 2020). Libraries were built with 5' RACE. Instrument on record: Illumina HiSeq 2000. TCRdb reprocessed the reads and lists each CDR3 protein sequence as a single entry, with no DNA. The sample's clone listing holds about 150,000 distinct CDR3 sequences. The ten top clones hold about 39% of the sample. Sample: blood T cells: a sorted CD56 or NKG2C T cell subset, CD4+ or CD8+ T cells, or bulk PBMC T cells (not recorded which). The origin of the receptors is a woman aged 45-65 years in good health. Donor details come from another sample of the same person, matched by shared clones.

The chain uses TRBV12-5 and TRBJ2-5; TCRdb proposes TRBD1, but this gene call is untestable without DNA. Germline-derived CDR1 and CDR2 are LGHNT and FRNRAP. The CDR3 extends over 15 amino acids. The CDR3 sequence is CASGHPRGEEETQYF.

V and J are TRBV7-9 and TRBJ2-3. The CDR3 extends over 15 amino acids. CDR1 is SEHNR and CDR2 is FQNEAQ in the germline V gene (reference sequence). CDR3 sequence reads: CASTIGLAGTDTQYF.

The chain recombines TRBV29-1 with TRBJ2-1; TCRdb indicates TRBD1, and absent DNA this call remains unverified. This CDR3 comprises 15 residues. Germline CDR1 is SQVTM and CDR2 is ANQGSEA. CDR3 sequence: CSVEGDRDGNNEQFF.

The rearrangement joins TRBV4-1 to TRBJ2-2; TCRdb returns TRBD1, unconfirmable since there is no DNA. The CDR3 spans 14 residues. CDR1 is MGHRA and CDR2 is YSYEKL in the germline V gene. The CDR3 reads CASRTGGFTGELFF.

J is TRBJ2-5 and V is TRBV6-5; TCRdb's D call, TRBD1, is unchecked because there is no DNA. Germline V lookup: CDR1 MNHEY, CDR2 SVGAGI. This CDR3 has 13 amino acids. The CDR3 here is CASSSTGGETQYF.

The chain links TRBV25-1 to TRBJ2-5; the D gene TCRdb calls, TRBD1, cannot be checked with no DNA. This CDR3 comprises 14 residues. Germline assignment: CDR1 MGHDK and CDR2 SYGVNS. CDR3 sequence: CASSVRDTQETQYF.

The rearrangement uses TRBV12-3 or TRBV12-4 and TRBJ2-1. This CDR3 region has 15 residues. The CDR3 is CASSFSGSGNNEQFF.

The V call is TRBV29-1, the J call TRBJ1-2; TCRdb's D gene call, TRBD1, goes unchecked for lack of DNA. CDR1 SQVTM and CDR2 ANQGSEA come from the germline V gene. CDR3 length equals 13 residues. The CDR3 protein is CSVPDRRSYGYTF. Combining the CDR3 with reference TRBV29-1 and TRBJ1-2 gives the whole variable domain SAVISQKPSRDICQRGTSLTIQCQVDSQVTMMFWYRQQPGQSLTLIATANQGSEATYESGFVIDKFPISRPNLTFSTLTVSNMSPEDSSIYLCSVPDRRSYGYTFGSGTRLTVV.

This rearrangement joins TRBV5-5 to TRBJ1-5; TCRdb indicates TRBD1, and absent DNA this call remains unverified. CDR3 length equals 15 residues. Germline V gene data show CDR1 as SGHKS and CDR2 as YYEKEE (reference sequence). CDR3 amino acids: CASSPRAGVYQPQHF. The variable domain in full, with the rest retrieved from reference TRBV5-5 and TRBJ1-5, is DAGVTQSPTHLIKTRGQQVTLRCSPISGHKSVSWYQQVLGQGPQFIFQYYEKEERGRGNFPDRFSARQFPNYSSELNVNALLLGDSALYLCASSPRAGVYQPQHFGDGTRLSIL.

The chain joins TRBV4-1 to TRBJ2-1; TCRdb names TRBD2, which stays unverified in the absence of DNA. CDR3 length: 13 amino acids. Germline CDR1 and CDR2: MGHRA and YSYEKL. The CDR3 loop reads CASSHELAAGQFF.

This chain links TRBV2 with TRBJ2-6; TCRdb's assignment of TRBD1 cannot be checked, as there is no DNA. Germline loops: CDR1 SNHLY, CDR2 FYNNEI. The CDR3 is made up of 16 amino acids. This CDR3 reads CASSVKGARGANVLTF.

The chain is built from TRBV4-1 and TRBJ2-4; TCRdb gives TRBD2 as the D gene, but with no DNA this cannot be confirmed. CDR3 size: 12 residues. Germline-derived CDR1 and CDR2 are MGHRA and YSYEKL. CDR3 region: CASSFGGNIQYF.

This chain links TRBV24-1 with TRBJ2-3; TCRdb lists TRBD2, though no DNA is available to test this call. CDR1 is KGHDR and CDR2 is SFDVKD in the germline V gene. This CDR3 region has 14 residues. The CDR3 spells CATSGTSAGDTQYF.

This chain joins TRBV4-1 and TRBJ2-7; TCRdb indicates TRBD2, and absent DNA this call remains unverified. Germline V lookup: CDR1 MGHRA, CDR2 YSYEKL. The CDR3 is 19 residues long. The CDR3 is CASSQDLGGRRTSEYEQYF.

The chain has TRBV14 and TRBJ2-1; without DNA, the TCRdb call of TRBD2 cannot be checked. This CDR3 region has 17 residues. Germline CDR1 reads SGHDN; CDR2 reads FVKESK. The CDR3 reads CASSQDVGTSGRNEQFF. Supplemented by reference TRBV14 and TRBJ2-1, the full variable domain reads EAGVTQFPSHSVIEKGQTVTLRCDPISGHDNLYWYRRVMGKEIKFLLHFVKESKQDESGMPNNRFLAERTGGTYSTLKVQPAELEDSGVYFCASSQDVGTSGRNEQFFGPGTRLTVL.

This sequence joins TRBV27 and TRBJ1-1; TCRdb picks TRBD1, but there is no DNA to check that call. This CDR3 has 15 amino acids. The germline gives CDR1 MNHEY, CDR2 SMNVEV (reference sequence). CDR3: CASSPGRGTYTEAFF.